This T cell receptor (beta chain) was identified during a study of PD-1 blockade in classical Hodgkin lymphoma. Across the whole study: Once every 2 weeks, patients received intravenous nivolumab at 3 mg/kg. Study conclusions and caveats: Researchers reported that CD4+ TCR diversity, though not CD8+, rose significantly by C4D1.

Sequenced by immunoSEQ multiplex PCR; TCRdb stores in-frame clones only, minus some. The sample lists under 60,000 clones; roughly 86% were seen once. Time point meaning: cycle 4 day 1 (C4D1), after six to seven weeks of nivolumab. Relapse after autologous stem cell transplantation occurred in every patient, and brentuximab vedotin exposure varied. Each best response was a complete response, a partial response or progressive disease. V trimming: 3 bases; J trimming: 4 bases; junction bases outside the gene matches: 21. Germline V CDR1 and CDR2: SGHVS, FNYEAQ. This CDR3 contains 20 residues. Regarding this clone: The antigen remains unidentified.

Material: peripheral blood mononuclear cells (PBMCs), obtained before the fourth cycle of nivolumab. The sequence came from a human donor with classical Hodgkin lymphoma. The chain joins TRBV7-6 to TRBJ2-1; TRBD2 aligns across 7 bases. This CDR3 is CASSLPAGPTPPGLYNEQFF. The CDR3 DNA reads as TGTGCCAGCAGCTTGCCAGCGGGGCCAACCCCGCCGGGGCTTTACAATGAGCAGTTCTTC.